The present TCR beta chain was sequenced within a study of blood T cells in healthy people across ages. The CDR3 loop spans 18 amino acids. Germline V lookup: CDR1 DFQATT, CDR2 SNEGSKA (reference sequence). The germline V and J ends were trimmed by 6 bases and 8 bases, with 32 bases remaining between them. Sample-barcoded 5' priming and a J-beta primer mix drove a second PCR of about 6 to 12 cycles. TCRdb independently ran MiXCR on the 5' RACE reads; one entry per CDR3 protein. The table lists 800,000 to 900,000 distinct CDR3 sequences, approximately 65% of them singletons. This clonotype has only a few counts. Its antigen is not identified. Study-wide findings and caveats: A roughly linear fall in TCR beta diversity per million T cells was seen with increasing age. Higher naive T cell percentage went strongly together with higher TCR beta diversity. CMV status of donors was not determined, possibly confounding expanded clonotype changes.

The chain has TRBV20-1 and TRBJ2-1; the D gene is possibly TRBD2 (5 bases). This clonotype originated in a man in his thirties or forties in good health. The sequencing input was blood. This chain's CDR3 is CSADPVTAKTPRRYEQFF. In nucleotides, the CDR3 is TGCAGTGCCGACCCGGTGACTGCCAAAACCCCCCGGAGGTATGAGCAGTTCTTC.